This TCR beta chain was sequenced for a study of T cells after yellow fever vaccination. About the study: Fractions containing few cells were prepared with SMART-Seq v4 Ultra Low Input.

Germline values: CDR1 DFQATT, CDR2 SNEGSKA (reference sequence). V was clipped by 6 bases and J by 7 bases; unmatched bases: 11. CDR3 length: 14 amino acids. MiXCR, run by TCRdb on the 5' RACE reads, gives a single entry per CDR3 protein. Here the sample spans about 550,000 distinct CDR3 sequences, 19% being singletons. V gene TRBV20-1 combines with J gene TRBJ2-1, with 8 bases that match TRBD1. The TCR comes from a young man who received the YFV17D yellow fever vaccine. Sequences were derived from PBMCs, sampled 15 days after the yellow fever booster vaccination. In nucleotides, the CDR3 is TGCAGTGCAGCCCTCGGACAGGGTGTGAATGAGCAGTTCTTC. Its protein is CSAALGQGVNEQFF.